The 23 T cell receptor beta chains below were found in one sample sequenced in a study of shared clonotypes between healthy human individuals. Produced via immunoSEQ multiplex PCR; TCRdb's table is partial and in-frame only. Of some 2.4 million clones listed, 93% are singletons. The sequenced sample consisted of naive CD4+ T cells from PBMCs. This sample's subset: CD45RA+ positively selected. These receptors all stem from a young man in good health. Some clones in this sample may be carry-over from other donors' samples.

The rearrangement uses TRBV25-1 and TRBJ2-3; D tentatively reads TRBD1 or TRBD2 (5 bases each). V was shortened by 8 bases and J by 1 base, with 16 bases between the two germline ends. This CDR3 comprises 15 residues. The germline V gene encodes CDR1 MGHDK and CDR2 SYGVNS. CDR3 sequence: CASSRLGTGTDTQYF. In nucleotides, the CDR3 is TGTGCCAGCTCCCGGTTAGGGACCGGCACAGATACGCAGTATTTT.

The rearrangement uses TRBV6-1 and TRBJ1-1; TRBD1 might be the D (5 bases). Trimming took 3 bases from V and 10 from J, leaving 15 bases between them. CDR1 and CDR2 from the germline V gene are MNHNS and SASEGT. There are 13 residues in the CDR3. DNA for the CDR3: TGTGCCAGCAGTGATTGGAGGGTTGGGGGAGCTTTCTTT. This translates into CASSDWRVGGAFF.

This chain joins TRBV5-1 and TRBJ2-3; 11 bases are a match to TRBD2. The CDR3 has 18 amino acids. After removal of 3 bases from V and 2 bases from J, the junction contained 11 bases not matched to a gene. The germline V gene has CDR1 SGHRS and CDR2 YFSETQ. Here the CDR3 DNA reads TGCGCCAGCAGCTCCCTTACTAGCGGGAGTGCGTCCACAGATACGCAGTATTTT. This encodes CASSSLTSGSASTDTQYF. The variable domain in full, with the rest retrieved from reference TRBV5-1 and TRBJ2-3, is KAGVTQTPRYLIKTRGQQVTLSCSPISGHRSVSWYQQTPGQGLQFLFEYFSETQRNKGNFPGRFSGRQFSNSRSEMNVSTLELGDSALYLCASSSLTSGSASTDTQYFGPGTRLTVL.

The rearrangement joins TRBV18 to TRBJ1-3; a weak D match, TRBD1 (6 bases). V lost 6 bases to trimming and J lost 0 bases, with 18 bases between them. The CDR3 extends over 17 amino acids. Looked up from germline, CDR1 is KGHSH and CDR2 is LQKENI. In DNA, the CDR3 is TGTGCCAGCTCGATGAAAAGGGACACTTACTCTGGAAACACCATATATTTT. It yields the protein CASSMKRDTYSGNTIYF. The full variable domain, in which reference TRBV18 and TRBJ1-3 provide the parts outside the CDR3, is NAGVMQNPRHLVRRRGQEARLRCSPMKGHSHVYWYRQLPEEGLKFMVYLQKENIIDESGMPKERFSAEFPKEGPSILRIQQVVRGDSAAYFCASSMKRDTYSGNTIYFGEGSWLTVV.

This chain joins TRBV19 and TRBJ1-4, with 9 bases lining up with TRBD1. V was pared by 5 bases and J by 11 bases, with 12 bases of the junction left unmatched. CDR1 is LNHDA and CDR2 is SQIVND in the germline V gene (reference sequence). The CDR3 length is 15 residues. The CDR3 region is CASSPPRDRVRKLFF. The CDR3, as DNA: TGTGCCAGTAGTCCGCCGAGGGACAGGGTTAGGAAACTGTTTTTT.

This rearrangement joins TRBV28 to TRBJ1-5; a possible D gene is TRBD1 (6 bases). The V and J ends lost 7 bases and 1 base respectively, with 11 bases between them. The CDR3 loop spans 14 amino acids. Germline V CDR1 and CDR2: MDHEN, SYDVKM. The CDR3 DNA reads as TGTGCCAGCATGGAGGGGGGCAGCAATCAGCCCCAGCATTTT. Translated, it gives CASMEGGSNQPQHF.

The chain recombines TRBV11-2 with TRBJ2-3; D not resolved. V lost 5 bases to trimming and J lost 10 bases, with 16 bases between them. The CDR3 covers 13 residues. CDR1 is SGHAT, CDR2 FQNNGV, per germline. DNA for the CDR3: TGTGCCAGCAGCACCGGTGGTGTTTTTGCGCAGTATTTT. Protein: CASSTGGVFAQYF.

Comment on this clone: The same CDR3 arises from other DNA sequences in this sample as well. The chain links TRBV28 to TRBJ1-5; D unresolved. This CDR3 has 13 residues. From germline, CDR1 is MDHEN and CDR2 SYDVKM. The V end lost 3 bases, the J end lost 2 bases, and 5 bases lay between the germline ends. Written as DNA, the CDR3 is TGTGCCAGCAGTTTTTTGGGCAATCAGCCCCAGCATTTT. It translates to CASSFLGNQPQHF. The full variable domain, its missing parts supplied by reference TRBV28 and TRBJ1-5, is DVKVTQSSRYLVKRTGEKVFLECVQDMDHENMFWYRQDPGLGLRLIYFSYDVKMKEKGDIPEGYSVSREKKERFSLILESASTNQTSMYLCASSFLGNQPQHFGDGTRLSIL.

This chain links TRBV25-1 with TRBJ2-3; possibly TRBD1 for D (5 bases). The CDR3 has 13 amino acids. V lost 4 bases and J 4 bases, leaving 9 bases between the germline ends. Germline CDR1 reads MGHDK; CDR2 reads SYGVNS. In nucleotides, the CDR3 is TGTGCCAGCAGTGTCAGGGTAGCAGATACGCAGTATTTT. Translated, it gives CASSVRVADTQYF.

This sequence joins TRBV27 and TRBJ1-6; tentative D call: TRBD1 (6 bases). Trimming removed 7 bases at V and 7 bases at J, with 14 bases between. This CDR3 comprises 14 residues. Germline loops: CDR1 MNHEY, CDR2 SMNVEV (reference sequence). The CDR3 sequence: CASTPRGRNSPLHF. The DNA of the CDR3 is TGTGCCAGCACCCCTCGGGGGCGGAATTCACCCCTCCACTTT.

This chain connects TRBV27 to TRBJ2-1; either TRBD1 or TRBD2 may supply D (5 bases each). Germline CDR1 and CDR2: MNHEY and SMNVEV (reference sequence). V was cut by 4 bases and J by 7 bases, with 14 bases left in between. The CDR3 consists of 14 residues. The DNA of the CDR3 is TGTGCCAGCAGTTGGGGGATCCCCATAAATGAGCAGTTCTTC. This gives the protein CASSWGIPINEQFF.

The rearrangement joins TRBV7-3 to TRBJ2-3, with 10 nucleotides matching TRBD1. Germline assignment: CDR1 SGHTA and CDR2 FQGTGA. J was trimmed by 1 base and V by 2 bases; bases with no gene match: 3. CDR3 size: 16 residues. The CDR3 DNA reads as TGTGCCAGCAGCTTAGACAGGGGGCTCGGCACAGATACGCAGTATTTT. Amino acids: CASSLDRGLGTDTQYF.

V usage is TRBV2 and J usage is TRBJ1-6, with 7 bases that match TRBD1. The CDR3 covers 15 residues. V lost 7 bases to trimming and J lost 7 bases; unmatched junction nucleotides: 10. Germline CDR1 reads SNHLY; CDR2 reads FYNNEI. The DNA for the CDR3 is TGTGCCAGCACCCTATCGACAGGGAGAAATTCACCCCTCCACTTT. Translation gives CASTLSTGRNSPLHF.

Of note for this clone: This specimen includes other DNA sequences encoding the same CDR3. The genes are TRBV7-9 and TRBJ2-3; D gene uncertain. Germline values: CDR1 SEHNR, CDR2 FQNEAQ (reference sequence). The length of the CDR3 is 12 residues. With 5 bases removed from V and 3 bases from J, the gap between germline ends came to 6 bases. The CDR3, as DNA: TGTGCCAGCAGCCCTAGAACAGATACGCAGTATTTT. Amino acids: CASSPRTDTQYF.

This chain uses TRBV6-1 with TRBJ2-7, with D tentatively TRBD2 (5 bases). V was pared by 5 bases and J by 1 base, with 9 bases between. This CDR3 has 13 amino acids. Germline-derived CDR1 and CDR2 are MNHNS and SASEGT. DNA of the CDR3: TGTGCCAGCAGTATACGGGGTTCCTACGAGCAGTACTTC. Its translation: CASSIRGSYEQYF.

This chain connects TRBV6-1 to TRBJ2-7; D perhaps matches TRBD2 (6 bases). The CDR3 extends over 15 amino acids. The V gene lost 1 base and the J gene lost 6 bases, with 16 bases spanning the gap. Per germline, CDR1 MNHNS and CDR2 SASEGT. The CDR3 nucleotides are TGTGCCAGCAGTGAAGTTGGCTGGAGGGACGGCGAGCAGTACTTC. It is translated as CASSEVGWRDGEQYF.

The chain employs TRBV15 and TRBJ2-4; D call uncertain. The CDR3 sequence is 15 residues long. Germline V lookup: CDR1 LNHNV, CDR2 YYDKDF (reference sequence). Trimming took off 4 bases at V and 2 bases at J, with 12 bases between the two ends. CDR3 sequence (DNA): TGTGCCACCAGCATCGACCTTCGGACCAAAAACATTCAGTACTTC. Encoded protein: CATSIDLRTKNIQYF.

This clone was observed a single time. The V gene is TRBV7-9, the J gene TRBJ2-7; D possibly matches TRBD1 or TRBD2 (5 bases each). This CDR3 has 15 residues. Germline V lookup: CDR1 SEHNR, CDR2 FQNEAQ (reference sequence). Trimming removed 0 bases from V and 1 base from J, with 10 bases in between. The CDR3 DNA reads TGTGCCAGCAGCTTAGCCTCGGGACCTTCCTACGAGCAGTACTTC. The encoded protein is CASSLASGPSYEQYF.

CDR3: CASSNLAGVTGELFF. The CDR3 DNA reads TGCGCCAGCAGCAATCTAGCGGGAGTTACCGGGGAGCTGTTTTTT. The chain combines TRBV5-1 with TRBJ2-2; 10 nucleotides align to TRBD2. The J segment lost 5 bases and the V segment lost 4 bases, leaving 5 bases of the junction unmatched. CDR1 is SGHRS, CDR2 YFSETQ, per germline. The CDR3 totals 15 residues.

The V call is TRBV5-6, the J call TRBJ2-1; 7 positions match TRBD2. Per the germline V gene, CDR1 is SGHDT and CDR2 is YYEEEE. V was pared by 1 base and J by 9 bases, with 13 bases of the junction left unmatched. This CDR3 is 16 amino acids long. This CDR3 reads CASSLWASGTSGEQFF. Here the CDR3 DNA reads TGTGCCAGCAGCTTGTGGGCTAGCGGAACGTCGGGTGAGCAGTTCTTC. Filled out from reference TRBV5-6 and TRBJ2-1, the complete variable domain reads DAGVTQSPTHLIKTRGQQVTLRCSPKSGHDTVSWYQQALGQGPQFIFQYYEEEERQRGNFPDRFSGHQFPNYSSELNVNALLLGDSALYLCASSLWASGTSGEQFFGPGTRLTVL.

The CDR3 spells CASTQRRPLWRGKNTEAFF. The CDR3 nucleotides are TGTGCCAGCACCCAAAGGAGACCCTTATGGCGGGGCAAGAACACTGAAGCTTTCTTT. This chain uses TRBV21-1 with TRBJ1-1. TRBV21-1 is tagged as a pseudogene. The CDR3 covers 19 residues.

For this clone: Other nucleotide sequences in the sample specify the same CDR3. The chain uses TRBV18 and TRBJ1-2, with no clear D. Trimming took off 2 bases at V and 8 bases at J, with 12 bases between the two ends. There are 13 residues in the CDR3. CDR1 is KGHSH and CDR2 is LQKENI in the germline V gene. The CDR3 loop is CASSPTREEGYTF. The CDR3 DNA sequence: TGTGCCAGCTCACCAACTCGCGAGGAGGGCTACACCTTC. The complete variable domain, with remaining parts taken from reference TRBV18 and TRBJ1-2, reads NAGVMQNPRHLVRRRGQEARLRCSPMKGHSHVYWYRQLPEEGLKFMVYLQKENIIDESGMPKERFSAEFPKEGPSILRIQQVVRGDSAAYFCASSPTREEGYTFGSGTRLTVV.

On this clone: Other DNA sequences of this sample code for an identical CDR3. This rearrangement joins TRBV15 to TRBJ1-5; no clear D. CDR1 LNHNV and CDR2 YYDKDF come from the germline V gene (reference sequence). This CDR3 is 12 amino acids long. V was cut by 1 base and J by 4 bases, with 2 bases left in between. The CDR3 region is CATSRGNQPQHF. In nucleotides, the CDR3 is TGTGCCACCAGCAGAGGGAATCAGCCCCAGCATTTT.